This T cell receptor beta chain stems from a study of blood T cell repertoires in COVID-19. The authors' processing: Estimation of nucleated cell counts relied on the amplification of reference gene primers. Method: immunoSEQ multiplex PCR; TCRdb's copy keeps in-frame clones and lacks some. V and J calls and clone size are as listed in that table; D and trimming were resolved from the DNA. The profile shows about 83,000 clones, 65% to 80% of them singletons. The sequenced material came from peripheral blood. This clonotype originated in a woman aged 80 or older with active or convalescent COVID-19.

This CDR3 reads CASSLVGHSGNTIYF. The CDR3 DNA reads as TGTGCCAGCAGCTTAGTGGGACATTCGGGAAACACCATATATTTT. This chain links TRBV11-2 with TRBJ1-3; a possible D gene is TRBD1 (6 bases). The germline V gene encodes CDR1 SGHAT and CDR2 FQNNGV. This CDR3 has 15 amino acids. The V end lost 1 base, the J end lost 4 bases, and 11 bases lay between the germline ends.